The 8 T cell receptor beta chains presented below share a single source sample, sequenced in a study of PD-1 blockade in classical Hodgkin lymphoma. TCRdb's table, derived via immunoSEQ multiplex PCR, lists solely in-frame clones and lacks some. Of 9,000 to 13,000 clones listed, 75% to 80% are singletons. With no exception, relapse followed autologous stem cell transplantation in all patients, and brentuximab vedotin exposure varied. This specimen consisted of peripheral blood mononuclear cells (PBMCs), obtained at baseline. The receptor source for this set is a human donor with classical Hodgkin lymphoma.

The genes are TRBV6-6 and TRBJ1-1, with TRBD1 as a possible D gene (6 bases). Trimming cost V 6 bases and J 5 bases, with 16 bases left between them. The CDR3 has 14 residues. Germline V gene sequence: CDR1 MNHNY, CDR2 SVGAGI (reference sequence). The CDR3 loop reads CASRQQGGGTEAFF. The DNA for the CDR3 is TGTGCCAGCAGGCAACAGGGAGGAGGGACTGAAGCTTTCTTT.

This clone was observed a handful of times. V and J are TRBV30 and TRBJ1-3; D remains unclear. Germline-derived CDR1 and CDR2 are GTSNPN and SVGIG (reference sequence). The CDR3 sequence is 14 residues long. Trimming removed 0 bases from V and 0 bases from J, with 6 bases in between. The CDR3 loop is CAWSVGNSGNTIYF. The CDR3, as DNA: TGTGCCTGGAGTGTTGGCAACTCTGGAAACACCATATATTTT.

The V and J genes are TRBV30 and TRBJ2-7, with 9 bases that match TRBD1. Unmatched junction bases numbered 8, after V lost 8 bases and J lost 6 bases. Looked up from germline, CDR1 is GTSNPN and CDR2 is SVGIG (reference sequence). This CDR3 spans 12 amino acids. The CDR3 DNA reads TGTGCCCGACCGGGACAGGGAGGCGAGCAGTACTTC. As protein: CARPGQGGEQYF.

The rearrangement joins TRBV5-1 to TRBJ2-1, with 16 bases identical to TRBD2. J lost 5 bases, V lost 4 bases, and 12 bases had no gene match. Germline-derived CDR1 and CDR2 are SGHRS and YFSETQ. The CDR3 sequence is 19 residues long. CDR3 sequence (DNA): TGCGCCAGCAGCCCTAATCCGGGACTAGCGGGAGGGAAAAACAATGAGCAGTTCTTC. It is translated as CASSPNPGLAGGKNNEQFF.

V usage is TRBV5-6 and J usage is TRBJ2-5; D gene uncertain. The CDR3 is 15 residues long. CDR1 and CDR2 (germline): SGHDT, YYEEEE. V lost 3 bases and J lost 4, with 16 bases in between. CDR3 region: CASSSWVGYRETQYF. The DNA for the CDR3 is TGTGCCAGCAGCTCTTGGGTGGGGTATCGAGAGACCCAGTACTTC.

The CDR3 DNA reads as TGTGCCAGCGAGCCCGGGGATGGCCAGCCCCAGCATTTT. It specifies CASEPGDGQPQHF. The V and J genes are TRBV2 and TRBJ1-5; D gene unclear. This CDR3 region has 13 residues. Germline V gene sequence: CDR1 SNHLY, CDR2 FYNNEI. Trimming took off 8 bases at V and 7 bases at J, with 15 bases between the two ends.

V is TRBV7-8 and J is TRBJ2-5, with a possible D match to TRBD1 (6 bases). V was cut by 5 bases and J by 3 bases, with 13 bases left in between. The CDR3 length is 14 residues. Germline-derived CDR1 and CDR2 are SGHVS and FQNEAQ. The CDR3: CASSQGRTEETQYF. The CDR3 nucleotides read TGTGCCAGCAGCCAGGGACGGACAGAAGAGACCCAGTACTTC.

CDR3 coding DNA: TGCGCCAGCAGGACTACTAACACCGGGGAGCTGTTTTTT. Protein product: CASRTTNTGELFF. This chain links TRBV5-1 with TRBJ2-2, with D maybe TRBD2 (5 bases). V shed 5 bases and J shed 2 bases, with 7 bases lying between them. The CDR3 runs 13 residues. Germline lookup yields CDR1 SGHRS and CDR2 YFSETQ.